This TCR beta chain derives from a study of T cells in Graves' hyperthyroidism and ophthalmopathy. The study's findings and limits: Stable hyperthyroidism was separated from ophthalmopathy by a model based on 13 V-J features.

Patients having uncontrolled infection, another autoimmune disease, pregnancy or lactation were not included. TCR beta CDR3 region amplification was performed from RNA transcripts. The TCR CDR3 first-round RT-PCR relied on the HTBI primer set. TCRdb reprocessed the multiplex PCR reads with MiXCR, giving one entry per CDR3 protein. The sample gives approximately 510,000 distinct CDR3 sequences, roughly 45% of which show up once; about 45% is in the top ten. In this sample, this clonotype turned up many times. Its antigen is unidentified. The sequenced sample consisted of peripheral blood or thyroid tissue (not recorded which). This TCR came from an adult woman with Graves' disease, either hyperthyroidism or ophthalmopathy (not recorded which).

CDR3 in DNA: TGTGCCACCAGTTTGACAGGGGAGGATTATGAAAAACTGTTTTTT. Protein: CATSLTGEDYEKLFF. The V and J genes are TRBV24-1 and TRBJ1-4; the match to TRBD1 covers 8 bases. The CDR3 has 15 amino acids. The V and J ends lost 6 bases and 6 bases, in that order; junction bases with no gene match: 8. Per germline, CDR1 KGHDR and CDR2 SFDVKD.